Presented here are 5 T cell receptor beta chains from one specimen sequenced in a study of T cell clones after liver transplantation. TCRdb's table, derived via immunoSEQ multiplex PCR, lists solely in-frame clones and lacks some. The sample has roughly 100,000 clones, 75% to 90% seen once. The input for sequencing was CD4+ T cells from blood, taken before liver transplant. These receptors were obtained from a human donor who received a liver transplant.

This clone was seen a handful of times. V and J are TRBV11-1 and TRBJ1-1; D is unresolved. The V end lost 1 base, the J end lost 2 bases, and 5 bases lay between the germline ends. The CDR3 is 13 amino acids. Germline CDR1 SGHAT, CDR2 FQDESV (reference sequence). CDR3 nucleotides: TGTGCCAGCAGCTTAGACGGTAACACTGAAGCTTTCTTT. This sequence encodes CASSLDGNTEAFF.

This clone appeared a single time. The chain employs TRBV5-8 and TRBJ1-1, with 7 nucleotides matching TRBD1. This CDR3 is built from 15 residues. Germline values: CDR1 SGHTS, CDR2 YDEGEE. The trim removed 4 bases at V and 4 bases at J, leaving 10 bases unmatched. The CDR3 is CASSGGQFRVTEAFF. The CDR3 DNA reads TGTGCCAGCAGCGGGGGACAGTTTCGGGTCACTGAAGCTTTCTTT.

The rearrangement joins TRBV6-6 to TRBJ1-2, with D uncertain. Trimming removed 0 bases at V and 2 bases at J, with 10 bases between. The V gene's germline CDR1 is MNHNY and CDR2 SVGAGI (reference sequence). The CDR3 has 15 amino acids. The CDR3 sequence: CASSYSNLGNYGYTF. The DNA of the CDR3 is TGTGCCAGCAGTTACTCGAACTTGGGGAACTATGGCTACACCTTC.

The rearrangement uses TRBV5-5 and TRBJ2-3; D assignment may be TRBD1 or TRBD2 (6 bases each). The CDR3 runs 16 residues. Looked up from germline, CDR1 is SGHKS and CDR2 is YYEKEE (reference sequence). Trimming removed 4 bases at V and 6 bases at J, with 21 bases between. The CDR3 loop reads CASSLLRLGGSDTQYF. CDR3 nucleotide sequence: TGTGCCAGCAGCCTACTCCGCCTGGGGGGCTCGGATACGCAGTATTTT.

The chain links TRBV19 to TRBJ2-2; TRBD2 agrees at 12 bases. J lost 7 bases, V lost 9 bases, and 6 bases had no gene match. The CDR3 is 14 residues long. CDR1 and CDR2 from the germline V gene are LNHDA and SQIVND (reference sequence). CDR3 sequence reads: CASRLAGEVGELFF. CDR3 coding DNA: TGTGCCAGCAGACTAGCGGGAGAGGTCGGGGAGCTGTTTTTT.